The present T cell receptor beta chain was sequenced within a study of OX40 agonist ivuxolimab in advanced cancers. On the study more broadly: Patients were treated with ivuxolimab, an agonistic anti-OX40 (CD134) antibody. Findings of the study overall: By week 6 at 0.1 to 3.0 mg/kg, blood CD4+ and CD8+ T cells had expanded clonally. Among expanded peripheral T cells, antigen specificity went undetermined.

As regards this clone: What it binds is unknown.

The protocol was immunoSEQ multiplex PCR, while the TCRdb copy is restricted to in-frame clones and leaves out a portion. The data show some 100,000 clones, more than 85% seen once. Baseline, cycle 4 day 1, and cycle 7 day 1 were the blood sampling points. V lost 4 bases and J lost 4; bases outside the gene matches: 9. Germline loops: CDR1 SGHKS, CDR2 YYEKEE (reference sequence). The CDR3 has 15 amino acids. This chain links TRBV5-5 with TRBJ1-2, with TRBD1 matching 8 bases. The TCR was taken from an adult with an advanced solid tumor such as melanoma, head and neck, liver or kidney cancer. Sequenced material: CD4+ or CD8+ T cells sorted from blood, taken in a trial of the OX40 agonist ivuxolimab. CDR3 amino acids: CASSLTGGEGYGYTF. In DNA form, the CDR3 reads TGTGCCAGCAGCCTTACAGGGGGTGAGGGCTATGGCTACACCTTC.